This T cell receptor (beta chain) was identified during a study of T cell changes during pregnancy in multiple sclerosis. V shed 4 bases and J 7 bases; nucleotides not matched to a gene: 11. From germline, CDR1 is SGHRS and CDR2 YFSETQ. CDR3 length equals 15 residues. Libraries were prepared by immunoSEQ multiplex PCR; TCRdb keeps only in-frame clonotypes and omits some of them. The sample consists of 85,000 to 100,000 clones, 85% to 95% of them appearing once. The specimen comprised peripheral blood, sampled in the first trimester of pregnancy. The source is a female donor with multiple sclerosis, enrolled in a pregnancy study. V is TRBV5-1 and J is TRBJ1-5, with TRBD1 matching 7 bases. The CDR3 bases are TGCGCCAGCAGCGAAGAGGGGGCCCCTGACCAGCCCCAGCATTTT. It codes for CASSEEGAPDQPQHF. The full variable domain, completed using reference TRBV5-1 and TRBJ1-5, is KAGVTQTPRYLIKTRGQQVTLSCSPISGHRSVSWYQQTPGQGLQFLFEYFSETQRNKGNFPGRFSGRQFSNSRSEMNVSTLELGDSALYLCASSEEGAPDQPQHFGDGTRLSIL.